A selection of T cell receptor beta chains follows, all from one sample in a study of blood T cell repertoires in COVID-19. Profiled with immunoSEQ multiplex PCR; TCRdb holds only in-frame clones, not every one. In the table there are roughly 220,000 clones, 82% of which are singletons. The specimen was peripheral blood. These TCRs come from an elderly woman with COVID-19, enrolled during active disease. Both conserved end residues are part of each CDR3. A D gene is named only where the DNA matches it firmly. Size is stated for part of the rows, as once, few or many counts, or as a class when the clone is expanded.

j_gene: TRBJ2-3
abundance: NA
v_gene: TRBV5-1
d_gene: TRBD2
CDR3nt: TGCGCCAGCAGCGTAGCCGCGGGGGGAGATACGCAGTATTTT
CDR3aa: CASSVAAGGDTQYF

j_gene: TRBJ1-2
abundance: NA
v_gene: TRBV5-1
d_gene: NA
CDR3nt: TGCGCCAGCAGGAATACAGCGGGTTATGGCTACACCTTC
CDR3aa: CASRNTAGYGYTF

j_gene: TRBJ1-3
abundance: NA
v_gene: TRBV3-1/TRBV3-2
d_gene: NA
CDR3nt: TGTGCCAGCAGCCAAGATCTCGCGGGGCCCATATATTTT
CDR3aa: CASSQDLAGPIYF

j_gene: TRBJ2-5
abundance: NA
v_gene: TRBV5-1
d_gene: NA
CDR3nt: TGCGCCAGCAGCTTGGGAGGAGGGAATACGGCGGAGACCCAGTACTTC
CDR3aa: CASSLGGGNTAETQYF

j_gene: TRBJ1-5
abundance: NA
v_gene: TRBV19
d_gene: NA
CDR3nt: TGTGCCAGTAATCCCTACAGGGCTGGAAATCAGCCCCAGCATTTT
CDR3aa: CASNPYRAGNQPQHF

j_gene: TRBJ1-2
abundance: NA
v_gene: TRBV28
d_gene: NA
CDR3nt: TGTGCCAGCAGTTTAGGCGGCTATGGCTACACCTTC
CDR3aa: CASSLGGYGYTF

j_gene: TRBJ1-1
abundance: NA
v_gene: TRBV5-1
d_gene: NA
CDR3nt: TGCGCCAGCAGCTTGGATGGCCGCTTGAACACTGAAGCTTTCTTT
CDR3aa: CASSLDGRLNTEAFF

j_gene: TRBJ1-2
abundance: NA
v_gene: TRBV29-1
d_gene: TRBD1
CDR3nt: TGCAGCGTTGAGGGGACAGGGGGTGGCTACACCTTC
CDR3aa: CSVEGTGGGYTF

j_gene: TRBJ2-1
abundance: once
v_gene: TRBV4-3
d_gene: TRBD2
CDR3nt: TGCGCCAGCAGCCCAGCTAACGATCCGAGGACTAGCGGATTCCTAATGAGCCTGTTCTTC
CDR3aa: CASSPANDPRTSGFLMSLFF

j_gene: TRBJ2-1
abundance: NA
v_gene: TRBV11-3
d_gene: TRBD2
CDR3nt: TGTGCCAGCAGCAGAGTAGCGGGAGCGGCTTACAATGAGCAGTTCTTC
CDR3aa: CASSRVAGAAYNEQFF

j_gene: TRBJ1-5
abundance: few
v_gene: TRBV30
d_gene: NA
CDR3nt: TGTGCCTGGAATCAGGGCAACATAAATCAGCCCCAGCATTTT
CDR3aa: CAWNQGNINQPQHF

j_gene: TRBJ1-6
abundance: NA
v_gene: TRBV6-1
d_gene: NA
CDR3nt: TGTGCCAGCAGTGAATGGGGGGGGTTGGCTTCACCCCTCCACTTT
CDR3aa: CASSEWGGLASPLHF

j_gene: TRBJ2-7
abundance: NA
v_gene: TRBV18
d_gene: TRBD2
CDR3nt: TGTGCCAGCTCTCGAGGGACTAGCGGGAAGTCCTACGAGCAGTACTTC
CDR3aa: CASSRGTSGKSYEQYF

j_gene: TRBJ2-7
abundance: NA
v_gene: TRBV5-4
d_gene: NA
CDR3nt: TGTGCCAGCAGCTTGGATACAGGCTCCTACGAGCAGTACTTC
CDR3aa: CASSLDTGSYEQYF

j_gene: TRBJ2-7
abundance: once
v_gene: TRBV30
d_gene: TRBD2
CDR3nt: TGTGCCTGGGATATAGCGGGAAGTAAGCAGTACTTC
CDR3aa: CAWDIAGSKQYF

j_gene: TRBJ2-5
abundance: NA
v_gene: TRBV24-1
d_gene: TRBD2
CDR3nt: TGTGCCACCAGTGATCCGGGGGGGACCCAGTACTTC
CDR3aa: CATSDPGGTQYF

j_gene: TRBJ1-6
abundance: NA
v_gene: TRBV28
d_gene: NA
CDR3nt: TGTGCCAGCAGTGATAACGGGAACGGTTCACCCCTCCACTTT
CDR3aa: CASSDNGNGSPLHF

j_gene: TRBJ1-2
abundance: NA
v_gene: TRBV2
d_gene: NA
CDR3nt: TGTGCCAGTTCGACAGCAAATTATGGCTACACCTTC
CDR3aa: CASSTANYGYTF

j_gene: TRBJ1-6
abundance: NA
v_gene: TRBV11-2
d_gene: NA
CDR3nt: TGTGCCAGCAGCTTAGGGGGCCTATATAATTCACCCCTCCACTTT
CDR3aa: CASSLGGLYNSPLHF

j_gene: TRBJ2-7
abundance: NA
v_gene: TRBV4-1
d_gene: NA
CDR3nt: TGCGCCAGCAGCCAAGATGGGGCATCTGCCTACGAGCAGTACTTC
CDR3aa: CASSQDGASAYEQYF

j_gene: TRBJ1-2
abundance: NA
v_gene: TRBV6-4
d_gene: NA
CDR3nt: TGTGCCAGCAGTGACTATCCTACAGGAGACTATGGCTACACCTTC
CDR3aa: CASSDYPTGDYGYTF

j_gene: TRBJ1-6
abundance: NA
v_gene: TRBV5-6
d_gene: TRBD1
CDR3nt: TGTGCCAGCAGCTTAGGGACAGGGGCGGACTATAATTCACCCCTCCACTTT
CDR3aa: CASSLGTGADYNSPLHF

j_gene: TRBJ1-2
abundance: NA
v_gene: TRBV2
d_gene: NA
CDR3nt: TGTGCCAGCAGATCGAAACAGGTCCCCTCCCACTATGGCTACACCTTC
CDR3aa: CASRSKQVPSHYGYTF

j_gene: TRBJ2-3
abundance: NA
v_gene: TRBV7-3
d_gene: TRBD2
CDR3nt: TGTGCCAGCAGCTTACAGCGGGGGCCCTTGAGAGATACGCAGTATTTT
CDR3aa: CASSLQRGPLRDTQYF

j_gene: TRBJ1-3
abundance: NA
v_gene: TRBV24-1
d_gene: NA
CDR3nt: TGTGCCACCAGAGATAATTACTCTGGAAACACCATATATTTT
CDR3aa: CATRDNYSGNTIYF

j_gene: TRBJ1-5
abundance: NA
v_gene: TRBV6-6
d_gene: NA
CDR3nt: TGTGCCAGCAGTTCTACCGAGGCCAATCAGCCCCAGCATTTT
CDR3aa: CASSSTEANQPQHF

j_gene: TRBJ1-2
abundance: NA
v_gene: TRBV28
d_gene: NA
CDR3nt: TGTGCCAGCAGTTTAAGGCGGGGCTCGTATGGCTACACCTTC
CDR3aa: CASSLRRGSYGYTF

j_gene: TRBJ2-5
abundance: NA
v_gene: TRBV18
d_gene: NA
CDR3nt: TGTGCCAGCTCACCAGCCGGAGGGCGGGAGACCCAGTACTTC
CDR3aa: CASSPAGGRETQYF

j_gene: TRBJ2-3
abundance: NA
v_gene: TRBV5-1
d_gene: TRBD2
CDR3nt: TGCGCCAGCAGCCCCTGGACTAGCGGAGACCCAGATACGCAGTATTTT
CDR3aa: CASSPWTSGDPDTQYF

j_gene: TRBJ2-5
abundance: NA
v_gene: TRBV5-8
d_gene: TRBD1
CDR3nt: TGTGCCAGCAGCCCCGGGACAGACAGTCAAGAGACCCAGTACTTC
CDR3aa: CASSPGTDSQETQYF

j_gene: TRBJ2-1
abundance: NA
v_gene: TRBV7-2
d_gene: TRBD2
CDR3nt: TGTGCCAGCAGCCTAACTAGCGGAGGGTACAATGAGCAGTTCTTC
CDR3aa: CASSLTSGGYNEQFF

j_gene: TRBJ1-1
abundance: NA
v_gene: TRBV30
d_gene: NA
CDR3nt: TGTGCCTGGAGAGAGTGGAGAAGCACTGAAGCTTTCTTT
CDR3aa: CAWREWRSTEAFF

j_gene: TRBJ1-2
abundance: NA
v_gene: TRBV3-1/TRBV3-2
d_gene: NA
CDR3nt: TGTGCCAGCAGCCAAGATCTGGGCAGGGTCGGCTACACCTTC
CDR3aa: CASSQDLGRVGYTF

j_gene: TRBJ2-7
abundance: NA
v_gene: TRBV28
d_gene: TRBD2
CDR3nt: TGTGCCAGCAGTTTGACTAGCGGGAGGTGGTACGAGCAGTACTTC
CDR3aa: CASSLTSGRWYEQYF

j_gene: TRBJ2-5
abundance: NA
v_gene: TRBV30
d_gene: TRBD1
CDR3nt: TGTGCCTGGAAAGCTCAGGGGGCGCGGGAGACCCAGTACTTC
CDR3aa: CAWKAQGARETQYF

j_gene: TRBJ2-7
abundance: once
v_gene: TRBV5-1
d_gene: TRBD2
CDR3nt: TGCGCCAGCAGCTTGATTAGCCTAGCGGCCGCCGAGCAGTACTTC
CDR3aa: CASSLISLAAAEQYF

j_gene: TRBJ2-1
abundance: NA
v_gene: TRBV19
d_gene: NA
CDR3nt: TGTGCCAGTAGTATAAAGATTCTGCGGGCCGCGGGGTACAATGAGCAGTTCTTC
CDR3aa: CASSIKILRAAGYNEQFF

j_gene: TRBJ1-6
abundance: NA
v_gene: TRBV2
d_gene: NA
CDR3nt: TGTGCCAGCAGCGGGGGGACAACCTATAATTCACCCCTCCACTTT
CDR3aa: CASSGGTTYNSPLHF

j_gene: TRBJ2-1
abundance: NA
v_gene: TRBV3-1/TRBV3-2
d_gene: TRBD1
CDR3nt: TGTGCCAGCAGCCAAGGACAGGGGAAGGGAGTTGAGCAGTTCTTC
CDR3aa: CASSQGQGKGVEQFF

j_gene: TRBJ2-7
abundance: NA
v_gene: TRBV5-1
d_gene: NA
CDR3nt: TGCGCCAGCAGCTTACCGGGGGACGAGCAGTACTTC
CDR3aa: CASSLPGDEQYF

j_gene: TRBJ1-3
abundance: NA
v_gene: TRBV5-1
d_gene: TRBD1
CDR3nt: TGCGCCAGCAGCCCGGGACAGTCTTTCTCTGGAAACACCATATATTTT
CDR3aa: CASSPGQSFSGNTIYF

j_gene: TRBJ2-7
abundance: NA
v_gene: TRBV7-9
d_gene: TRBD2
CDR3nt: TGTGCCAGCAGCTTAGCCGGGACGGCAGCGGGAGGTCTGAGAGAGCAGTACTTC
CDR3aa: CASSLAGTAAGGLREQYF

j_gene: TRBJ2-5
abundance: NA
v_gene: TRBV7-2
d_gene: NA
CDR3nt: TGTGCCAGCAGCTTAGCACCCCGGCTCCAGGAGGTCCAGTACTTC
CDR3aa: CASSLAPRLQEVQYF

j_gene: TRBJ2-3
abundance: NA
v_gene: TRBV11-2
d_gene: NA
CDR3nt: TGTGCCAGCAGCTTTTTCCGCAATTTGGCTTCAGATACGCAGTATTTT
CDR3aa: CASSFFRNLASDTQYF

j_gene: TRBJ1-1
abundance: NA
v_gene: TRBV6-6
d_gene: NA
CDR3nt: TGTGCCAGCAGTTTTGCCCGGGGGACTGAAGCTTTCTTT
CDR3aa: CASSFARGTEAFF

j_gene: TRBJ1-2
abundance: NA
v_gene: TRBV24-1
d_gene: NA
CDR3nt: TGTGCCACCAGTGACATCTCCGGGACTCCTAACTATGGCTACACCTTC
CDR3aa: CATSDISGTPNYGYTF

j_gene: TRBJ2-4
abundance: NA
v_gene: TRBV18
d_gene: NA
CDR3nt: TGTGCCAGCTCACCACCAACCAGGGGCGAGGACATTCAGTACTTC
CDR3aa: CASSPPTRGEDIQYF

j_gene: TRBJ2-7
abundance: NA
v_gene: TRBV6-2/TRBV6-3
d_gene: NA
CDR3nt: TGTGCCAGCAGTTCACCCGAGCGAAGGAGCTCCTACGAGCAGTACTTC
CDR3aa: CASSSPERRSSYEQYF

j_gene: TRBJ1-5
abundance: NA
v_gene: TRBV30
d_gene: TRBD1
CDR3nt: TGTGCCTGGAGTGCCGGGACAGGGAAGCCCCAGCATTTT
CDR3aa: CAWSAGTGKPQHF

j_gene: TRBJ1-5
abundance: NA
v_gene: TRBV6-5
d_gene: NA
CDR3nt: TGTGCCAGCACAGGGGATATTCGCAATCAGCCCCAGCATTTT
CDR3aa: CASTGDIRNQPQHF

j_gene: TRBJ1-1
abundance: once
v_gene: TRBV24-1
d_gene: NA
CDR3nt: TGTGCCACCAGTGATTCCAGGGGCGGGAGCACTGAAGCTTTCTTT
CDR3aa: CATSDSRGGSTEAFF

j_gene: TRBJ1-5
abundance: NA
v_gene: TRBV30
d_gene: NA
CDR3nt: TGTGCCTGGAGTAGGAAGGAGGGGAATCAGCCCCAGCATTTT
CDR3aa: CAWSRKEGNQPQHF

j_gene: TRBJ2-1
abundance: NA
v_gene: TRBV29-1
d_gene: NA
CDR3nt: TGCAGCGTTGGAGTCTCCAATGAGCAGTTCTTC
CDR3aa: CSVGVSNEQFF

j_gene: TRBJ1-4
abundance: NA
v_gene: TRBV11-1
d_gene: NA
CDR3nt: TGTGCCAGCAGCCTTGGGCCCGGCAGACAAAATGAAAAACTGTTTTTT
CDR3aa: CASSLGPGRQNEKLFF

j_gene: TRBJ2-2
abundance: NA
v_gene: TRBV19
d_gene: NA
CDR3nt: TGTGCCAGTAGTATCATTGGGAAGGGCAGGGGGAACACCGGGGAGCTGTTTTTT
CDR3aa: CASSIIGKGRGNTGELFF